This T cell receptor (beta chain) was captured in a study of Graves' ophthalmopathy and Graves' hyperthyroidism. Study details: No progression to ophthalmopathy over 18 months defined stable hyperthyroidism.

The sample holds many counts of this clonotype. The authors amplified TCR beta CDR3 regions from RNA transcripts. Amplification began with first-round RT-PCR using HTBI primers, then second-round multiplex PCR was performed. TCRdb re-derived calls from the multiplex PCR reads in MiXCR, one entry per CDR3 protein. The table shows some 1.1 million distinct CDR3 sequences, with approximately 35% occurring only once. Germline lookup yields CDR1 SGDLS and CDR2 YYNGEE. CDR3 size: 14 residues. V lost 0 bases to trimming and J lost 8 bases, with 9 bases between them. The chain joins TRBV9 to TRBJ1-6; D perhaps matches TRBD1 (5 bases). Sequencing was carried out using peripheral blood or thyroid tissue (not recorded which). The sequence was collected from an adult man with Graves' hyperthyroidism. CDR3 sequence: CASSVAMGDSPLHF. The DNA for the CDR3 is TGTGCCAGCAGCGTAGCTATGGGGGATTCACCCCTCCACTTT.